Listed here are 30 T cell receptor beta chains from one sample, sequenced in a study of cytomegalovirus exposure and HLA in healthy donors. PCR employed 60 Vbeta and 13 Jbeta primers. Here immunoSEQ multiplex PCR was the method, and the copy in TCRdb shows in-frame clones only, minus some. The data show about 160,000 clones, approximately 80% seen once. Sequences were obtained from PBMCs. These receptors were collected from a woman between 18 and 29 years old in good health and CMV-seronegative.

The chain has TRBV2 and TRBJ2-2; TRBD2 matches at 11 bases. With 4 bases clipped from V and 5 bases from J, the junction kept 6 bases outside the gene matches. Germline CDR1 is SNHLY and CDR2 is FYNNEI. CDR3 length: 16 residues. The DNA of the CDR3 is TGTGCCAGCAGTGTTAGCGGGGGGGCCGGAACCGGGGAGCTGTTTTTT. Protein product: CASSVSGGAGTGELFF.

The chain uses TRBV6-5 and TRBJ1-1, with D uncertain. The CDR3 covers 15 residues. Germline CDR1 is MNHEY and CDR2 is SVGAGI. V dropped 6 bases and J dropped 3 bases, with 17 bases sitting between them. CDR3 nucleotides: TGTGCCAGCAGCCCCATGTCGGGATTGGACACTGAAGCTTTCTTT. Protein: CASSPMSGLDTEAFF.

The gene calls are TRBV20-1 and TRBJ1-5, with no clear D. V was trimmed by 3 bases and J by 2 bases, leaving 2 bases between them. The CDR3 has 11 residues. From germline, CDR1 is DFQATT and CDR2 SNEGSKA (reference sequence). The DNA of the CDR3 is TGCAGTGCTAGCGGCAATCAGCCCCAGCATTTT. Translating gives CSASGNQPQHF.

The chain combines TRBV6-1 with TRBJ2-7; D is perhaps TRBD2 (5 bases). The CDR3 is 15 residues long. The V and J ends lost 7 bases and 0 bases respectively, with 16 bases between them. From germline, CDR1 is MNHNS and CDR2 SASEGT. The CDR3 loop is CASTPGGSNSYEQYF. The CDR3 DNA follows: TGTGCCAGCACTCCAGGAGGTTCGAACTCCTACGAGCAGTACTTC.

Only one count was recorded for this clone. The chain links TRBV19 to TRBJ1-5; 10 bases are shared with TRBD1. With V trimmed by 3 bases and J by 4 bases, 6 bases remained unmatched. CDR1 LNHDA and CDR2 SQIVND come from the germline V gene (reference sequence). This CDR3 has 16 residues. The CDR3 DNA reads TGTGCCAGTAGTATGGTAGGGACAGGGGTGAATCAGCCCCAGCATTTT. Encoded protein: CASSMVGTGVNQPQHF.

The genes are TRBV11-1 and TRBJ2-5; 12 bases line up with TRBD2. The junction had 18 bases not matched to a gene; V was cut back by 5 bases and J by 5 bases. There are 19 residues in the CDR3. CDR1 and CDR2 (germline): SGHAT, FQDESV (reference sequence). CDR3 sequence (DNA): TGTGCCAGCAGCAACGGTGGGGGGACTAGCGGGTTGGCCCTGGAGACCCAGTACTTC. This translates into CASSNGGGTSGLALETQYF.

This chain links TRBV5-1 with TRBJ1-1; D unclear. In germline, CDR1 is SGHRS, CDR2 YFSETQ. The V end was cut by 5 bases, the J end by 1 base, with 9 bases between. This CDR3 spans 13 amino acids. CDR3 residues: CASRAAGNTEAFF. CDR3 DNA: TGCGCCAGCAGGGCCGCTGGGAACACTGAAGCTTTCTTT.

Concerning this clone: This CDR3 is also generated by other DNA sequences in the sample. V is TRBV2 and J is TRBJ1-3; 7 nucleotides align to TRBD1. Germline assignment: CDR1 SNHLY and CDR2 FYNNEI. The trim removed 6 bases at V and 2 bases at J, leaving 1 base unmatched. This CDR3 comprises 13 residues. The CDR3 coding sequence is TGTGCCAGCAGGAGGGGGCCTGGAAACACCATATATTTT. Translation: CASRRGPGNTIYF.

There are a few counts of this clone. This chain connects TRBV14 to TRBJ2-1, with 13 bases matching TRBD2. The CDR3 runs 17 residues. CDR1 and CDR2 (germline): SGHDN, FVKESK. Unmatched junction bases numbered 4, after V lost 1 base and J lost 4 bases. The CDR3 DNA reads as TGTGCCAGCAGCCAAGGGACTAGCGGGAGCCAATACAATGAGCAGTTCTTC. This codes for CASSQGTSGSQYNEQFF.

This chain joins TRBV11-2 and TRBJ2-5; possibly TRBD1 for D (5 bases). The J call may be incorrect, as the DNA end agrees better with TRBJ2-7. Per germline, CDR1 SGHAT and CDR2 FQNNGV. The CDR3 is 13 amino acids. The DNA for the CDR3 is TGTGCCAGCAGCTTGTGGACATCTTACGAGCAGTACTTC. Translating gives CASSLWTSYEQYF.

The rearrangement uses TRBV7-9 and TRBJ1-5; weak D call: TRBD1 (6 bases). In germline, CDR1 is SEHNR, CDR2 FQNEAQ (reference sequence). The CDR3 runs to 17 residues. V lost 5 bases, J lost 2 bases, and 19 bases lay in between. The CDR3, as DNA: TGTGCCAGCAGCGCGTCCGGGACACTTGGCGGCAATCAGCCCCAGCATTTT. This gives the protein CASSASGTLGGNQPQHF.

The chain is built from TRBV10-1 and TRBJ2-2; 7 nucleotides align to TRBD2. V was clipped by 7 bases and J by 7 bases; unmatched bases: 15. The CDR3 extends over 16 amino acids. Germline V gene lookup returns CDR1 WNHNN and CDR2 SYGVQD (reference sequence). The CDR3 nucleotides read TGCGCCAGCATGATCTTCCCCGGGAGGTGGAACGGGGAGCTGTTTTTT. As protein: CASMIFPGRWNGELFF.

This clone was found once. V usage is TRBV21-1 and J usage is TRBJ2-1; the table names TRBD2, a call not compared with the DNA. TRBV21-1 is deemed a pseudogene. The CDR3 runs 15 residues. CDR3 in amino acids: CASSKGLAGDNEQFF. For the CDR3, the DNA is TGTGCCAGCAGCAAGGGACTAGCGGGGGACAATGAGCAGTTCTTC.

J is TRBJ2-1 and V is TRBV5-4, with a possible D match to TRBD1 (7 bases). The CDR3 runs 15 residues. Trimming removed 5 bases from V and 7 bases from J, with 19 bases in between. Germline CDR1 SGHNT, CDR2 YYREEE (reference sequence). This CDR3 is CASRVGQWGENEQFF. In DNA form, the CDR3 reads TGTGCCAGCAGAGTGGGACAGTGGGGGGAGAATGAGCAGTTCTTC.

V and J are TRBV5-1 and TRBJ2-3, with 7 bases that match TRBD1. The V gene end was trimmed by 4 bases and the J gene end by 0 bases; junction bases not matched to a gene: 2. This CDR3 is built from 14 residues. The germline V gene has CDR1 SGHRS and CDR2 YFSETQ. CDR3 in amino acids: CASSRDSSTDTQYF. As DNA, the CDR3 is TGCGCCAGCAGCCGGGACAGCAGCACAGATACGCAGTATTTT.

The chain couples TRBV28 to TRBJ2-7, with D unresolved. There are 13 residues in the CDR3. Trimming shortened V by 2 bases and J by 4 bases, and 9 bases separated the two germline ends. Germline V CDR1 and CDR2: MDHEN, SYDVKM. The CDR3 protein is CASSLGLRYEQYF. The CDR3 coding sequence is TGTGCCAGCAGTTTAGGTTTGAGATACGAGCAGTACTTC.

This clone was counted only a few times. The J gene is TRBJ1-1, the V gene TRBV6-6; no clear D. The germline gives CDR1 MNHNY, CDR2 SVGAGI (reference sequence). V was cut by 10 bases and J by 1 base, with 13 bases left in between. The CDR3 length is 13 residues. CDR3 sequence reads: CATRTSKNTEAFF. The CDR3 DNA is TGTGCCACGAGAACGAGTAAGAACACTGAAGCTTTCTTT.

V usage is TRBV6-5 and J usage is TRBJ1-6; possibly TRBD1 for D (5 bases). The CDR3 runs 14 residues. Germline V gene data show CDR1 as MNHEY and CDR2 as SVGAGI. Between the trimmed V and J ends, which lost 3 bases and 7 bases, there was a span of 10 bases. The CDR3 DNA follows: TGTGCCAGCAGTTATGGGACTTTCAATTCACCCCTCCACTTT. As protein: CASSYGTFNSPLHF.

The CDR3 protein is CASTPWDSVVKGAYEQFF. CDR3 DNA: TGTGCCAGCACCCCCTGGGACTCCGTTGTAAAAGGGGCATATGAGCAGTTCTTC. The gene calls are TRBV27 and TRBJ2-1; possibly TRBD2 for D (6 bases). The CDR3 spans 18 residues. Trimming took 7 bases from V and 8 from J, leaving 30 bases between them. Germline lookup yields CDR1 MNHEY and CDR2 SMNVEV (reference sequence).

V usage is TRBV6-5 and J usage is TRBJ1-5; possible D gene TRBD1, 5 bases. Germline CDR1 MNHEY, CDR2 SVGAGI. Deletions cut 4 bases from V and 8 bases from J, with 18 bases between. This CDR3 has 15 residues. For the CDR3, the DNA is TGTGCCAGCAGTTCCCTTACAGGCTCGTCAGAGCCCCAGCATTTT. The encoded protein is CASSSLTGSSEPQHF.

CDR3 sequence (DNA): TGTGCCGGAGGGACTGCCACAGATACGCAGTATTTT. It is translated as CAGGTATDTQYF. This chain links TRBV10-3 with TRBJ2-3, with D perhaps matching TRBD2 (6 bases). V was pared by 11 bases and J by 2 bases, with 11 bases between. Per germline, CDR1 ENHRY and CDR2 SYGVKD. The CDR3 totals 12 residues.

The chain recombines TRBV6-1 with TRBJ2-5; 10 bases are shared with TRBD2. The V segment lost 6 bases and the J segment 5 bases; nucleotides outside the gene matches: 6. Germline lookup yields CDR1 MNHNS and CDR2 SASEGT. This CDR3 region has 14 residues. CDR3 sequence: CASRAPGLAETQYF. The DNA for the CDR3 is TGTGCCAGCAGAGCCCCGGGACTAGCGGAGACCCAGTACTTC.

The V call is TRBV4-1, the J call TRBJ2-2; 9 bases match TRBD1. CDR1 and CDR2 from the germline V gene are MGHRA and YSYEKL. V was clipped by 2 bases and J by 3 bases; unmatched bases: 4. The CDR3 runs to 16 residues. The CDR3 sequence is CASSQRTGADTGELFF. The CDR3 DNA reads TGCGCCAGCAGCCAAAGGACAGGGGCTGACACCGGGGAGCTGTTTTTT.

The gene calls are TRBV28 and TRBJ1-3; 10 bases align to TRBD1. J was trimmed by 8 bases and V by 4 bases; bases with no gene match: 14. Germline V lookup: CDR1 MDHEN, CDR2 SYDVKM. The CDR3 is 17 residues long. CDR3 loop: CASSSYSPGQGIYTIYF. CDR3 in DNA: TGTGCCAGCAGTTCCTACTCCCCGGGACAGGGGATTTACACCATATATTTT.

The chain combines TRBV21-1 with TRBJ2-2; the table assigns TRBD2, which was not confirmed against the DNA. TRBV21-1 represents a pseudogene. The CDR3 has 16 amino acids. Here the CDR3 DNA reads TGTGCCAGCAGCAAAGCTTTGGACTCCATTACCGGGGAGCTGTTTTTT. Its translation is CASSKALDSITGELFF.

The chain employs TRBV18 and TRBJ2-3; 12 nucleotides line up with TRBD2. Germline-derived CDR1 and CDR2 are KGHSH and LQKENI. V shed 8 bases and J 6 bases; nucleotides not matched to a gene: 6. CDR3 length: 14 amino acids. Written as DNA, the CDR3 is TGTGCCAGCCGGACTAGCGGGGAGCCTGATACGCAGTATTTT. Encoded protein: CASRTSGEPDTQYF.

This clone was recorded a few times. As DNA, the CDR3 is TGTGCCAGCACAAGACTAGCGGGAGGAGGGGAGACCCAGTACTTC. Translating gives CASTRLAGGGETQYF. The V gene is TRBV6-1, the J gene TRBJ2-5; 13 bases map to TRBD2. The junction had 7 bases not matched to a gene; V was cut back by 7 bases and J by 5 bases. The V gene's germline CDR1 is MNHNS and CDR2 SASEGT. There are 15 residues in the CDR3.

Concerning this clone: The missing conserved phenylalanine or tryptophan at the end of this CDR3 makes a read error likely. The chain joins TRBV6-1 to TRBJ1-2; D possibly corresponds to TRBD1 (5 bases). V was shortened by 2 bases and J by 3 bases, with 7 bases between the two germline ends. Germline V gives CDR1 MNHNS, CDR2 SASEGT. The CDR3 is made up of 13 amino acids. The CDR3 is CASSESGYYGYTL. Here the CDR3 DNA reads TGTGCCAGCAGTGAATCAGGGTACTATGGCTACACCCTC.

V is TRBV5-1 and J is TRBJ2-3; a possible D gene is TRBD1 (5 bases). There are 15 residues in the CDR3. V gave up 0 bases and J gave up 4 bases, with 12 bases separating them. Germline assignment: CDR1 SGHRS and CDR2 YFSETQ. CDR3 sequence (DNA): TGCGCCAGCAGCTTGGCCGGGTGGGGCGCAGATACGCAGTATTTT. Its translation is CASSLAGWGADTQYF.

The chain has TRBV5-1 and TRBJ1-4; the match to TRBD1 covers 7 bases. This CDR3 is 14 amino acids long. Unmatched junction bases numbered 5, after V lost 4 bases and J lost 5 bases. Germline V gene data show CDR1 as SGHRS and CDR2 as YFSETQ. The CDR3 region is CASSGGQPNEKLFF. The CDR3 DNA reads as TGCGCCAGCAGCGGGGGACAGCCAAATGAAAAACTGTTTTTT.